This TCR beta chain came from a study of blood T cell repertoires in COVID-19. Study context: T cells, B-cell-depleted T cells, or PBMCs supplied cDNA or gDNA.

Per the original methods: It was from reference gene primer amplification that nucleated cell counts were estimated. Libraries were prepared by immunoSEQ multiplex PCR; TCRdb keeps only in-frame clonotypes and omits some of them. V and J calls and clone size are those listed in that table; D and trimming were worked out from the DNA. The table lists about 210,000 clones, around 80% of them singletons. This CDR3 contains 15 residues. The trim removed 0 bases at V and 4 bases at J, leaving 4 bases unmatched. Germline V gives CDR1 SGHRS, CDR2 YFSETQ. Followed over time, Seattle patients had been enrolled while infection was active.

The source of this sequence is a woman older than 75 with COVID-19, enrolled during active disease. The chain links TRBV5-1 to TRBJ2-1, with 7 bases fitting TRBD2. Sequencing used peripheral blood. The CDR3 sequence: CASSLGLAEYNEQFF. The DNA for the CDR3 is TGCGCCAGCAGCTTGGGCCTAGCGGAGTACAATGAGCAGTTCTTC.